This T cell receptor (beta chain) stems from a study of OX40 agonist ivuxolimab in advanced cancers. Sequenced by immunoSEQ multiplex PCR; TCRdb stores in-frame clones only, minus some. This table has just under 75,000 clones, roughly nine tenths appearing once. Concerning this clone itself: Its specificity is unknown.

The length of the CDR3 is 12 residues. The germline V gene encodes CDR1 SGHDN and CDR2 FVKESK. Trimming stripped 1 base from V and 3 bases from J, with 4 bases between. The timepoints at which blood was sampled were baseline, cycle 4 day 1, and cycle 7 day 1. Broader study findings: The specificity for antigen of the expanded peripheral T cells was not determined. Dosing at 0.1 to 3.0 mg/kg was accompanied by clonal expansion of CD4+ and CD8+ blood T cells by week 6.

This TCR was recovered from an adult with an advanced solid tumor such as melanoma, head and neck, liver or kidney cancer. The starting material was CD4+ or CD8+ T cells sorted from blood, obtained in a trial of the OX40 agonist ivuxolimab. V and J are TRBV14 and TRBJ2-7; D gene uncertain. In nucleotides, the CDR3 is TGTGCCAGCAGCCAAGTCGACTACGAGCAGTACTTC. The encoded protein is CASSQVDYEQYF. The full variable domain, rest sourced from reference TRBV14 and TRBJ2-7, is EAGVTQFPSHSVIEKGQTVTLRCDPISGHDNLYWYRRVMGKEIKFLLHFVKESKQDESGMPNNRFLAERTGGTYSTLKVQPAELEDSGVYFCASSQVDYEQYFGPGTRLTVT.